At least ten counts were recorded for the clone carrying this TCR beta chain. Its antigen remains unknown. These data belong to a study of T-cell reconstitution after alpha-beta-depleted transplantation in children. Unique molecular identifiers were built into the TCRbeta library. In TCRdb, the PCR reads were re-called with MiXCR into one record per CDR3 protein. This table has 700,000 to 950,000 distinct CDR3 sequences, about 15% appearing once. Germline V gives CDR1 LGHNT, CDR2 FRNRAP. The V and J ends lost 0 bases and 5 bases respectively, with 13 bases between them. The CDR3 length is 15 residues. Study outcomes and limitations: Several hundred expanded graft clones reportedly gave rise to the alpha-beta T cells present about two months after transplant.

The material was PBMCs, mostly from graft donor cells, obtained 360 days after TCRalphabeta/CD19-depleted stem cell transplant. The V and J genes are TRBV12-5 and TRBJ1-1; the D gene is possibly TRBD1 (5 bases). This TCR was recovered from a male patient between 5 and 17 years old who had a stem cell transplant for acute lymphoblastic leukemia, so the T cells may come from the graft donor. The CDR3 coding sequence is TGTGCTAGTGGTTTGGTACGGGTTGGGGGAACTGAAGCTTTCTTT. The encoded protein is CASGLVRVGGTEAFF. The full variable domain, its missing parts supplied by reference TRBV12-5 and TRBJ1-1, is DARVTQTPRHKVTEMGQEVTMRCQPILGHNTVFWYRQTMMQGLELLAYFRNRAPLDDSGMPKDRFSAEMPDATLATLKIQPSEPRDSAVYFCASGLVRVGGTEAFFGQGTRLTVV.